This T cell receptor (beta chain) came from a study of blood T cell repertoires in COVID-19. Some clones are missing from TCRdb's copy, which holds only in-frame ones; the method was immunoSEQ multiplex PCR. Among approximately 360,000 clones, 88% were seen once, and the ten largest hold 0.97%. Germline CDR1 and CDR2: SGDLS and YYNGEE. V shed 4 bases and J 2 bases; nucleotides not matched to a gene: 6. The CDR3 consists of 15 residues. Sequenced material: PBMCs or T cells enriched from blood (not recorded which). The gene calls are TRBV9 and TRBJ2-3, with 8 positions matching TRBD2. The TCR sequence derives from a woman aged 25 to 39 with acute COVID-19. The CDR3 DNA sequence: TGTGCCAGCAGCTCTACTAGCGGTATCACAGATACGCAGTATTTT. Its translation is CASSSTSGITDTQYF.